A single sample gave rise to the 32 T cell receptor beta chains below, sequenced in a study of early T cells in non-severe SARS-CoV-2 infection. Via MiXCR, TCRdb re-called the 5' RACE reads, giving one row per CDR3 protein. The table shows 80,000 to 95,000 distinct CDR3 sequences, with more than 9% occurring only once. What was sequenced was whole blood. The receptors stem from an adult who was a healthcare worker with PCR-confirmed SARS-CoV-2 infection or an uninfected control (not recorded which).

V is TRBV3-1 and J is TRBJ2-1; no clear D. Trimming left V 1 base short and J 9 bases short, with 4 bases between. CDR3 size: 11 residues. CDR1 is LGHDT, CDR2 YNNKEL, per germline (reference sequence). The CDR3 sequence is CASSQVFEQFF. The DNA for the CDR3 is TGTGCCAGCAGCCAAGTTTTTGAGCAGTTCTTC.

This chain links TRBV4-2 with TRBJ2-5, with TRBD2 matching over 8 bases. The CDR3 spans 16 residues. Per the germline V gene, CDR1 is LGHNA and CDR2 is YNFKEQ. Trimming cost V 6 bases and J 0 bases; bases outside gene matches: 9. CDR3 sequence (DNA): TGTGCCAGCAGATCTCGTCTAGCGGGCGACCAAGAGACCCAGTACTTC. Its protein product is CASRSRLAGDQETQYF.

V and J are TRBV7-9 and TRBJ2-7; 9 nucleotides agree with TRBD1. This CDR3 is 15 amino acids long. Germline lookup yields CDR1 SEHNR and CDR2 FQNEAQ (reference sequence). The V and J ends lost 7 bases and 2 bases, in that order; junction bases with no gene match: 9. DNA of the CDR3: TGTGCCAGCACAGAGACGGGGACAGGGCCCTACGAGCAGTACTTC. The encoded protein is CASTETGTGPYEQYF.

This chain connects TRBV2 to TRBJ2-5; 12 positions match TRBD2. CDR3 length equals 18 residues. J lost 4 bases, V lost 5 bases, and 14 bases had no gene match. The germline V gene has CDR1 SNHLY and CDR2 FYNNEI. The CDR3 loop is CASSYLPLTSGSGETQYF. The CDR3 region has the DNA TGTGCCAGCAGTTACCTTCCTTTGACTAGCGGGAGTGGAGAGACCCAGTACTTC.

This rearrangement joins TRBV25-1 to TRBJ1-1, with TRBD1 identical over 9 bases. The CDR3 runs to 15 residues. Germline CDR1 is MGHDK and CDR2 is SYGVNS. The V and J ends lost 4 bases and 1 base, in that order; junction bases with no gene match: 4. Written as DNA, the CDR3 is TGTGCCAGCAGTGCACTGGACAGGGGGAACACTGAAGCTTTCTTT. Translated, it gives CASSALDRGNTEAFF.

This CDR3 is CASSIQQQAGELFF. The CDR3 nucleotides are TGTGCCAGTAGTATTCAACAGCAGGCCGGGGAGCTGTTTTTT. The chain combines TRBV19 with TRBJ2-2, with unresolved D. CDR3 length: 14 residues. Germline assignment: CDR1 LNHDA and CDR2 SQIVND (reference sequence). V lost 3 bases, J lost 6 bases, and 11 bases lay in between. Variable domain in full (rest from reference TRBV19 and TRBJ2-2): DGGITQSPKYLFRKEGQNVTLSCEQNLNHDAMYWYRQDPGQGLRLIYYSQIVNDFQKGDIAEGYSVSREKKESFPLTVTSAQKNPTAFYLCASSIQQQAGELFFGEGSRLTVL.

This clonotype was recorded many times. The chain employs TRBV10-3 and TRBJ2-5; TRBD1 matches 7 bases. V shed 3 bases and J 7 bases; nucleotides not matched to a gene: 8. Germline V lookup: CDR1 ENHRY, CDR2 SYGVKD. The CDR3 is 14 amino acids. The CDR3 sequence: CAISDVGGRGTQYF. CDR3 coding DNA: TGTGCCATCAGTGACGTAGGGGGCCGGGGGACCCAGTACTTC.

This clonotype came up a few times. The chain is built from TRBV10-3 and TRBJ2-1; D remains unclear. The CDR3 consists of 12 residues. Germline V gene data show CDR1 as ENHRY and CDR2 as SYGVKD. With 6 bases removed from V and 8 bases from J, the gap between germline ends came to 11 bases. The CDR3 sequence: CAIRDSTDEQFF. CDR3 in DNA: TGTGCCATCAGAGACTCCACCGATGAGCAGTTCTTC.

This clonotype came up a few times. The chain joins TRBV2 to TRBJ2-1; 8 bases are shared with TRBD1. CDR3 length equals 13 residues. The germline CDR1 and CDR2 sequences are SNHLY and FYNNEI. The junction had 7 bases not matched to a gene; V was cut back by 6 bases and J by 9 bases. CDR3 coding DNA: TGTGCCAGCAGACAGGGGGGTTGGGGTGAGCAGTTCTTC. Translation gives CASRQGGWGEQFF.

This clonotype was observed a few times. This sequence joins TRBV2 and TRBJ1-6; a possible D gene is TRBD1 (5 bases). Looked up from germline, CDR1 is SNHLY and CDR2 is FYNNEI. Trimming removed 0 bases at V and 14 bases at J, with 11 bases between. This CDR3 spans 13 amino acids. For the CDR3, the DNA is TGTGCCAGCAGTGAAGCAGGGGTGTTAGCCCTCCACTTT. Its translation: CASSEAGVLALHF.

J is TRBJ1-2 and V is TRBV18; 8 nucleotides match TRBD1. Germline trimming cut 6 bases from V and 5 bases from J; bases unmatched to any gene: 14. From germline, CDR1 is KGHSH and CDR2 LQKENI. The CDR3 loop spans 16 amino acids. The DNA for the CDR3 is TGTGCCAGCTCGCCTTCCATGGACAGGGCCCTATATGGCTACACCTTC. Its protein is CASSPSMDRALYGYTF.

The chain employs TRBV5-1 and TRBJ1-4; D remains unclear. Germline-derived CDR1 and CDR2 are SGHRS and YFSETQ. The CDR3 sequence is 15 residues long. V was cut by 4 bases and J by 4 bases, with 14 bases left in between. CDR3 region: CASSPQNSFNEKLFF. The CDR3 DNA is TGCGCCAGCAGCCCCCAGAACAGCTTTAATGAAAAACTGTTTTTT.

A few counts support this clonotype. The CDR3 DNA reads as TGCAGTGCTCTCAAGTCCGGGACTAGGAGGAGGGTGTCGTACGAGCAGTACTTC. Protein product: CSALKSGTRRRVSYEQYF. This chain links TRBV20-1 with TRBJ2-7; 8 bases align to TRBD2. This CDR3 spans 18 amino acids. Germline-derived CDR1 and CDR2 are DFQATT and SNEGSKA (reference sequence). Germline trimming cut 5 bases from V and 4 bases from J; bases unmatched to any gene: 22.

This clonotype showed up just a few times. V and J are TRBV7-9 and TRBJ1-1; TRBD1 matches at 8 bases. Trimming took 5 bases from V and 6 from J; bases not matched to a gene: 8. This CDR3 region has 14 residues. The germline CDR1 and CDR2 sequences are SEHNR and FQNEAQ (reference sequence). The CDR3 loop reads CASSQTGDRSEAFF. In DNA form, the CDR3 reads TGTGCCAGCAGCCAAACAGGGGACAGGTCTGAAGCTTTCTTT.

V is TRBV7-9 and J is TRBJ2-2, with 8 nucleotides matching TRBD2. The CDR3 length is 16 residues. V lost 4 bases and J lost 5; bases outside the gene matches: 9. Looked up from germline, CDR1 is SEHNR and CDR2 is FQNEAQ (reference sequence). CDR3 DNA: TGTGCCAGCAGCTCTTGGGCTAGCGGGTCTACCGGGGAGCTGTTTTTT. Its protein is CASSSWASGSTGELFF.

There are a few counts of this clonotype. The gene calls are TRBV5-1 and TRBJ2-1; 7 positions match TRBD2. The CDR3 consists of 17 residues. V shed 7 bases and J 8 bases; nucleotides not matched to a gene: 21. Germline V gene data show CDR1 as SGHRS and CDR2 as YFSETQ. The CDR3 spells CASPFPLRAGVLDEQFF. As DNA, the CDR3 is TGCGCCAGCCCCTTTCCCTTAAGGGCGGGAGTTCTAGATGAGCAGTTCTTC. Combining the CDR3 with reference TRBV5-1 and TRBJ2-1 gives the whole variable domain KAGVTQTPRYLIKTRGQQVTLSCSPISGHRSVSWYQQTPGQGLQFLFEYFSETQRNKGNFPGRFSGRQFSNSRSEMNVSTLELGDSALYLCASPFPLRAGVLDEQFFGPGTRLTVL.

This clonotype was picked up many times. V is TRBV30 and J is TRBJ1-1, with D maybe TRBD1 (5 bases). Germline CDR1 reads GTSNPN; CDR2 reads SVGIG (reference sequence). The CDR3 is 13 residues long. Trimming cost V 4 bases and J 4 bases, with 13 bases left between them. The CDR3 protein is CAWNDRPGTEAFF. For the CDR3, the DNA is TGTGCCTGGAACGACAGACCAGGCACTGAAGCTTTCTTT.

This clonotype was counted a few times. The J gene is TRBJ2-1, the V gene TRBV14; D not resolved. Germline lookup yields CDR1 SGHDN and CDR2 FVKESK. Trimming shortened V by 4 bases and J by 1 base, and 8 bases separated the two germline ends. The CDR3 totals 14 residues. As DNA, the CDR3 is TGTGCCAGCAGCCCCCTGGAGTCCTACAATGAGCAGTTCTTC. The encoded protein is CASSPLESYNEQFF.

This clonotype was recorded many times. The rearrangement uses TRBV7-9 and TRBJ2-5; 12 bases align to TRBD2. Looked up from germline, CDR1 is SEHNR and CDR2 is FQNEAQ (reference sequence). After removal of 4 bases from V and 3 bases from J, the junction contained 3 bases not matched to a gene. The CDR3 covers 15 residues. The CDR3 DNA follows: TGTGCCAGCAGCTGGGGACTAGCGGGCGAAGAGACCCAGTACTTC. This codes for CASSWGLAGEETQYF.

The rearrangement uses TRBV4-2 and TRBJ2-3; possible D gene TRBD1, 5 bases. The V end was cut by 1 base, the J end by 1 base, with 9 bases between. Per the germline V gene, CDR1 is LGHNA and CDR2 is YNFKEQ. The CDR3 has 15 amino acids. Here the CDR3 reads CASSQALTGTDTQYF. For the CDR3, the DNA is TGTGCCAGCAGCCAAGCGTTGACAGGCACAGATACGCAGTATTTT.

This chain links TRBV11-2 with TRBJ2-7; D might be TRBD2 (6 bases). The germline V and J ends were trimmed by 5 bases and 3 bases, with 17 bases remaining between them. The CDR3 extends over 15 amino acids. In germline, CDR1 is SGHAT, CDR2 FQNNGV. CDR3 loop: CASSASGDWIYEQYF. The CDR3 bases are TGTGCCAGCAGCGCCTCCGGGGACTGGATCTACGAGCAGTACTTC.

This clonotype was recorded a few times. This chain uses TRBV11-2 with TRBJ2-7, with D possibly being TRBD1 or TRBD2 (5 bases each). V gave up 5 bases and J gave up 1 base, with 18 bases separating them. The CDR3 length is 16 residues. In germline, CDR1 is SGHAT, CDR2 FQNNGV. CDR3 bases: TGTGCCAGCAGCAGAGTTACCGGGACGCCGTCCTACGAGCAGTACTTC. Amino acid sequence: CASSRVTGTPSYEQYF.

The V gene is TRBV2, the J gene TRBJ2-7; tentatively, D is TRBD1 (6 bases). The germline V and J ends were trimmed by 4 bases and 0 bases, with 13 bases remaining between them. CDR3 length: 15 amino acids. Germline CDR1 SNHLY, CDR2 FYNNEI. CDR3 DNA sequence: TGTGCCAGCAGTGCGGACAGCACTGGCTCCTACGAGCAGTACTTC. Translating gives CASSADSTGSYEQYF.

This clonotype was picked up a small number of times. The chain has TRBV7-2 and TRBJ2-1; 8 bases match TRBD2. Per the germline V gene, CDR1 is SGHTA and CDR2 is FQGNSA. The CDR3 totals 16 residues. The junction had 10 bases not matched to a gene; V was cut back by 7 bases and J by 2 bases. The CDR3 DNA is TGTGCCAGCACTCCTCGCTCGGGAGGGCCCTACAATGAGCAGTTCTTC. Translating gives CASTPRSGGPYNEQFF.

J is TRBJ2-7 and V is TRBV3-1; D might be TRBD2 (6 bases). The germline V and J ends were trimmed by 4 bases and 2 bases, with 15 bases remaining between them. The CDR3 has 15 residues. CDR1 is LGHDT, CDR2 YNNKEL, per germline (reference sequence). This chain's CDR3 is CASSPELASPYEQYF. The CDR3 DNA reads TGTGCCAGCAGCCCGGAGCTAGCGAGTCCCTACGAGCAGTACTTC.

The chain employs TRBV5-1 and TRBJ2-7, with TRBD1 matching 7 bases. With V trimmed by 4 bases and J by 4 bases, 11 bases remained unmatched. The V gene's germline CDR1 is SGHRS and CDR2 YFSETQ. CDR3 length equals 15 residues. The CDR3 sequence: CASSPGQAQRYEQYF. CDR3 bases: TGCGCCAGCAGCCCCGGACAGGCCCAAAGATACGAGCAGTACTTC.

This chain connects TRBV10-3 to TRBJ1-2; 8 bases are a match to TRBD1. This CDR3 spans 15 amino acids. V dropped 5 bases and J dropped 0; count of bases not matched to a gene: 5. The germline CDR1 and CDR2 sequences are ENHRY and SYGVKD. The CDR3 loop is CAISTPGQANYGYTF. The CDR3, as DNA: TGTGCCATCAGTACTCCGGGACAGGCTAACTATGGCTACACCTTC.

In its sample, this clonotype was seen a few times. The rearrangement uses TRBV5-4 and TRBJ1-4, with a weak D call TRBD1 (5 bases). Trimming removed 3 bases at V and 10 bases at J, with 13 bases between. CDR3 length: 13 residues. CDR1 is SGHNT, CDR2 YYREEE, per germline (reference sequence). CDR3 protein: CASSSAGQTKLFF. CDR3 DNA sequence: TGTGCCAGCAGCTCGGCCGGACAAACAAAACTGTTTTTT.

The rearrangement uses TRBV2 and TRBJ1-5; 10 bases map to TRBD1. Germline values: CDR1 SNHLY, CDR2 FYNNEI. The CDR3 is 14 amino acids. V shed 10 bases and J 4 bases; nucleotides not matched to a gene: 7. The CDR3 DNA reads TGTGCCAACAGGGCGGGACAGGGGAATCAGCCCCAGCATTTT. Encoded protein: CANRAGQGNQPQHF.

This clonotype came up a few times. This sequence joins TRBV4-3 and TRBJ2-4, with TRBD2 identical over 8 bases. CDR1 is LGHNA and CDR2 is YSLEER in the germline V gene. This CDR3 has 14 residues. V shed 4 bases, J shed 5 bases, and the junction held 4 bases outside the gene matches. The CDR3 bases are TGCGCCAGCAGCCCGGGACTAGGTGAAAACATTCAGTACTTC. Protein sequence: CASSPGLGENIQYF.

The rearrangement links TRBV11-1 to TRBJ2-2, with 7 bases fitting TRBD2. Per the germline V gene, CDR1 is SGHAT and CDR2 is FQDESV (reference sequence). This CDR3 is 15 amino acids long. Trimming cost V 5 bases and J 3 bases; bases outside gene matches: 6. The CDR3 region is CASSPPSGYTGELFF. CDR3 nucleotide sequence: TGTGCCAGCAGCCCTCCTAGCGGATACACCGGGGAGCTGTTTTTT.

This clonotype was found many times. The chain combines TRBV6-6 with TRBJ1-1, with a tentative D call TRBD1 (6 bases). This CDR3 has 16 residues. CDR1 and CDR2 from the germline V gene are MNHNY and SVGAGI (reference sequence). The germline V and J ends were trimmed by 1 base and 2 bases, with 14 bases remaining between them. CDR3 loop: CASSYLSTGKNTEAFF. The CDR3 bases are TGTGCCAGCAGTTACTTATCTACAGGGAAAAACACTGAAGCTTTCTTT.